The TCR beta chain described here comes from a study of cytomegalovirus exposure and HLA in healthy donors. This clone was seen only a few times. CDR1 and CDR2 (germline): SGHVS, FQNEAQ. V lost 5 bases, J lost 1 base, and 4 bases stayed unmatched. The CDR3 has 15 residues. PCR amplification relied on 60 Vbeta primers (plus 13 Jbeta primers). This table comes from immunoSEQ multiplex PCR, and its TCRdb copy is limited to in-frame clones, with some not included. This table has some 170,000 clones, roughly 9.5% appearing once. The V gene is TRBV7-8, the J gene TRBJ1-5; 8 nucleotides line up with TRBD1. This receptor was obtained from a woman younger than 45 in good health and CMV-seropositive. Sequenced sample: PBMCs. CDR3 sequence: CASSPRQGSNQPQHF. The CDR3 DNA reads as TGTGCCAGCAGCCCCCGACAGGGGAGCAATCAGCCCCAGCATTTT.